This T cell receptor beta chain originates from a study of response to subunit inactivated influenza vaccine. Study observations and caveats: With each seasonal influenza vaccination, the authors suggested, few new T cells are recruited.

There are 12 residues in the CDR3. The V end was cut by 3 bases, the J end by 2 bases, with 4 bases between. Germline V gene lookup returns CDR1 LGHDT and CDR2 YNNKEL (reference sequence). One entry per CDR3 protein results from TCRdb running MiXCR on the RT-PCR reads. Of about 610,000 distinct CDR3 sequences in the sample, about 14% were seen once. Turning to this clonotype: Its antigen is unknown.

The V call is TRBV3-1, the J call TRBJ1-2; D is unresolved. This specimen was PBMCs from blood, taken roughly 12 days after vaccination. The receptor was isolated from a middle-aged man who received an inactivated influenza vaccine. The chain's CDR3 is CASSHQNYGYTF. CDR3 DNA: TGTGCCAGCAGCCATCAAAACTATGGCTACACCTTC. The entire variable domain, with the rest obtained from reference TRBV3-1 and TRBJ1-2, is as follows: DTAVSQTPKYLVTQMGNDKSIKCEQNLGHDTMYWYKQDSKKFLKIMFSYNNKELIINETVPNRFSPKSPDKAHLNLHINSLELGDSAVYFCASSHQNYGYTFGSGTRLTVV.